The TCR beta chain under discussion was sequenced for a study of T cells expressing NK-cell markers. At the level of the study: Underlying the TCR beta repertoires were sorted CD3+CD56+NKG2C+, CD3+CD56+NKG2C- and CD3+CD56-NKG2C+ T cells. There were seven HCMV-seropositive donors and one seronegative donor among the eight sequenced. Study conclusions and caveats: Top CD8+ clonotypes included the dominant CD3+CD56+NKG2C+ clonotypes in roughly 6 donors.

CDR3 length equals 20 residues. Looked up from germline, CDR1 is SNHLY and CDR2 is FYNNEI. The cDNA for TCR beta came from 5'RACE template switching with UMIs. TCRdb processed the 5' RACE reads again and assigns one entry to each CDR3 protein, with no DNA. The sample's table shows about 180,000 distinct CDR3 sequences. In the case of this clonotype: Its specificity is unknown.

The chain combines TRBV2 with TRBJ2-3; checking the TCRdb D call of TRBD2 is not possible without DNA. The source of this sequence is a man aged 18-75 years in good health. Sequenced material: blood T cells: a sorted CD56 or NKG2C T cell subset, CD4+ or CD8+ T cells, or bulk PBMC T cells (not recorded which). CDR3 loop: CASSAGPSGGERPFTDTQYF.